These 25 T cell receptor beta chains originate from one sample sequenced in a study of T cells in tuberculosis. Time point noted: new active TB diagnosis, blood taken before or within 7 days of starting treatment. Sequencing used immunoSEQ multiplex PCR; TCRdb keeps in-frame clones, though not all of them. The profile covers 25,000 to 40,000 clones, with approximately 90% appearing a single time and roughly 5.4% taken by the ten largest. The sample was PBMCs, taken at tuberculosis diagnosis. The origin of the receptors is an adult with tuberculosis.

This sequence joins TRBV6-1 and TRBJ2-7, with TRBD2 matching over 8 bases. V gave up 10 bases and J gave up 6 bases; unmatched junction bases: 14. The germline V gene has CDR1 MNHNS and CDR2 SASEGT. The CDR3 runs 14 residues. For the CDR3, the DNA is TGTGCCAACGCAGCGGGAGTTGAGGGAGGCGAGCAGTACTTC. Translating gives CANAAGVEGGEQYF.

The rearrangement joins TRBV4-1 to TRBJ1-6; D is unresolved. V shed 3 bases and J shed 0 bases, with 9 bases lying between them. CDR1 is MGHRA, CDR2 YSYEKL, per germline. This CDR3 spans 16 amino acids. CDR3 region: CASSQSTTSYNSPLHF. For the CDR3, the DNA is TGCGCCAGCAGCCAGTCGACAACCTCCTATAATTCACCCCTCCACTTT.

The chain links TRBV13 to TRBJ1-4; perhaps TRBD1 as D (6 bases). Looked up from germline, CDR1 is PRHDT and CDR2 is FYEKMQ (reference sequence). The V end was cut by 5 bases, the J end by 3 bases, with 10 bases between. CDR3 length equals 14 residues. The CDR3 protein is CASSARTANEKLFF. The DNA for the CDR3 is TGTGCCAGCAGCGCCCGGACAGCTAATGAAAAACTGTTTTTT.

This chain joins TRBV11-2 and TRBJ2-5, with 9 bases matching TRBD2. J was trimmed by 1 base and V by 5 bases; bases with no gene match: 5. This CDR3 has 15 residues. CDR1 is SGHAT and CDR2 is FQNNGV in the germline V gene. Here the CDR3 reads CASSSSGGFQETQYF. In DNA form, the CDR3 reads TGTGCCAGCAGCAGTAGCGGGGGTTTCCAAGAGACCCAGTACTTC.

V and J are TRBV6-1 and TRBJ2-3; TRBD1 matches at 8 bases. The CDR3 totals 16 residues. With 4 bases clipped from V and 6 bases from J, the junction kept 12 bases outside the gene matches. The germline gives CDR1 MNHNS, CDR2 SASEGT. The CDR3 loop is CASSAQGAGNMDTQYF. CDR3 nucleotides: TGTGCCAGCAGTGCCCAGGGGGCAGGGAACATGGATACGCAGTATTTT.

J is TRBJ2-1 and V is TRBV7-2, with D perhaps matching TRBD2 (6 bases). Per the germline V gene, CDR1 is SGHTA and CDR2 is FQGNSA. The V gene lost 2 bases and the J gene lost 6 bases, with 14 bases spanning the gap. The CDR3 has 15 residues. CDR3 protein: CASSLTGEAINEQFF. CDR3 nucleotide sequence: TGTGCCAGCAGCTTAACCGGGGAGGCCATCAATGAGCAGTTCTTC.

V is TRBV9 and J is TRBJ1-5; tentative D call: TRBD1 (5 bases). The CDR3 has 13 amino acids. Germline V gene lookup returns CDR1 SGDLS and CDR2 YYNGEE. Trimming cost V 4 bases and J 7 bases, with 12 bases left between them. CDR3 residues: CASSKQTGQPQHF. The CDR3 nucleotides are TGTGCCAGCAGCAAACAAACAGGACAGCCCCAGCATTTT.

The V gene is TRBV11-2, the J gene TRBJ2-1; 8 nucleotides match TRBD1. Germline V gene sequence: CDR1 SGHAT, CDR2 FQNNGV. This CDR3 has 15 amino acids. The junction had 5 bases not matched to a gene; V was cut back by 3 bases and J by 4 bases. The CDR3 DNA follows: TGTGCCAGCAGCTTGGACAGGGCTGTGTACAATGAGCAGTTCTTC. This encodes CASSLDRAVYNEQFF.

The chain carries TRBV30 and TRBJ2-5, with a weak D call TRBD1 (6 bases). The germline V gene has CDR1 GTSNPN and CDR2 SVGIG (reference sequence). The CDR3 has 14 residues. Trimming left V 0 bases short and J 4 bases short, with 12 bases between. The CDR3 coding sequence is TGTGCCTGGAGTGTAACAGGGAGAGGAGAGACCCAGTACTTC. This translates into CAWSVTGRGETQYF.

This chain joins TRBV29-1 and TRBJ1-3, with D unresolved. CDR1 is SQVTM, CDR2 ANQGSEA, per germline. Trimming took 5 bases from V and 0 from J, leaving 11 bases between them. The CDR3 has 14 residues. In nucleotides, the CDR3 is TGCAGCGTTTTGCCTGTGAGCTCTGGAAACACCATATATTTT. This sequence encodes CSVLPVSSGNTIYF.

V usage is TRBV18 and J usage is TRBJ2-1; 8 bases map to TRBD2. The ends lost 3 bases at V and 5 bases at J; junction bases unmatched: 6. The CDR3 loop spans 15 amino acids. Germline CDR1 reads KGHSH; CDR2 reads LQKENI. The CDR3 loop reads CASSPSGSRDNEQFF. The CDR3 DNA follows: TGTGCCAGCTCACCCAGCGGGAGTAGGGACAATGAGCAGTTCTTC.

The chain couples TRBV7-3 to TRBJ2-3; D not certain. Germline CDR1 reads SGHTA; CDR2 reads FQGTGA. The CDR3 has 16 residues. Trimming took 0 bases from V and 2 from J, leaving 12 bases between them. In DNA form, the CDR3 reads TGTGCCAGCAGCTTAACGAGGCGGTCCGACACAGATACGCAGTATTTT. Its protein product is CASSLTRRSDTDTQYF.

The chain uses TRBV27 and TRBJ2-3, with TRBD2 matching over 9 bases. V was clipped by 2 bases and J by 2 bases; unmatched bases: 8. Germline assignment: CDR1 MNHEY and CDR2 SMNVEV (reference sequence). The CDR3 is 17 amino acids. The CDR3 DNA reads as TGTGCCAGCAGTTTAGTGGCTCCTAGCGGGGACACAGATACGCAGTATTTT. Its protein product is CASSLVAPSGDTDTQYF.

The CDR3 sequence is CASILQGIYGYTF. CDR3 sequence (DNA): TGTGCCAGCATCCTACAGGGTATCTATGGCTACACCTTC. The rearrangement uses TRBV11-2 and TRBJ1-2, with a weak D call TRBD1 (6 bases). V gave up 7 bases and J gave up 4 bases, with 13 bases separating them. The V gene's germline CDR1 is SGHAT and CDR2 FQNNGV. The CDR3 extends over 13 amino acids.

The CDR3 sequence is CASSMDDSRAGEYSYEQYF. CDR3 bases: TGTGCCAGTAGTATGGATGATTCGCGGGCGGGCGAGTACTCCTACGAGCAGTACTTC. The chain recombines TRBV19 with TRBJ2-7; D may be TRBD2 (5 bases). This CDR3 has 19 residues. CDR1 is LNHDA, CDR2 SQIVND, per germline (reference sequence). V was cut by 3 bases and J by 0 bases, with 24 bases left in between.

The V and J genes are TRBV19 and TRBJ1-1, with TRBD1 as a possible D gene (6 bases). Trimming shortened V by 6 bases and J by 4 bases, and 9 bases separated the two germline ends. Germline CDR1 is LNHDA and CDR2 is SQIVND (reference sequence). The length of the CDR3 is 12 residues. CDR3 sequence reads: CASRQGFTEAFF. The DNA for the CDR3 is TGTGCCAGTAGGCAGGGGTTCACTGAAGCTTTCTTT.

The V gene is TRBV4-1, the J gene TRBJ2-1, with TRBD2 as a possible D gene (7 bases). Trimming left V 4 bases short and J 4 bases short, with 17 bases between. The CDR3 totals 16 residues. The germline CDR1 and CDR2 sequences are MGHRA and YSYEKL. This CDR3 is CASSPLGGVRYNEQFF. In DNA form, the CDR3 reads TGCGCCAGCAGCCCCCTAGGGGGGGTGAGGTACAATGAGCAGTTCTTC.

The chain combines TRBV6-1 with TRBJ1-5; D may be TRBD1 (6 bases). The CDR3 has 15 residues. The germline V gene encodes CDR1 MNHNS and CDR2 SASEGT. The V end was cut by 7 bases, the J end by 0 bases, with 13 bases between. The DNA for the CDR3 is TGTGCCAGCACCCGACAGGTTAATAGCAATCAGCCCCAGCATTTT. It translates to CASTRQVNSNQPQHF.

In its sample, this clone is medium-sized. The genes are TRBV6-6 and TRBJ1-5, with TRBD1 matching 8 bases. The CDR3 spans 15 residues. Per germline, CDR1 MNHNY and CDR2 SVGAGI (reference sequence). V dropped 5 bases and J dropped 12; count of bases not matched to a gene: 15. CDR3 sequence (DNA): TGTGCCAGCAGTCCCTTCAGGGGGCCTGCGGGACTCCAGCATTTT. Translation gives CASSPFRGPAGLQHF.

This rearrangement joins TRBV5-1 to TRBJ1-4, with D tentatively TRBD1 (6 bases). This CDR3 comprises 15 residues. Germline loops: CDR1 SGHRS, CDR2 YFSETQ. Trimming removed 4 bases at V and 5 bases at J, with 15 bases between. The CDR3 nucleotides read TGCGCCAGCAGCAAGGACAGCTATACCAATGAAAAACTGTTTTTT. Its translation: CASSKDSYTNEKLFF.

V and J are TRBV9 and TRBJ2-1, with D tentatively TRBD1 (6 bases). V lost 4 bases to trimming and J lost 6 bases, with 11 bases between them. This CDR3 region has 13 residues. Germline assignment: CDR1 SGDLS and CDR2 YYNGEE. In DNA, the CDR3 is TGTGCCAGCAGCCAGGGGACCTCCAATGAGCAGTTCTTC. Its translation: CASSQGTSNEQFF.

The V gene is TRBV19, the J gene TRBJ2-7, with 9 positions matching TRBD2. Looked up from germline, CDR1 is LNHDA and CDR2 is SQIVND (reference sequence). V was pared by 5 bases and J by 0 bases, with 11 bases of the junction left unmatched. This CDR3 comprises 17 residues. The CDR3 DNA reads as TGTGCCAGTAGTTCCGCCGGGACTAGCCTGCTCTCCTACGAGCAGTACTTC. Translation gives CASSSAGTSLLSYEQYF.

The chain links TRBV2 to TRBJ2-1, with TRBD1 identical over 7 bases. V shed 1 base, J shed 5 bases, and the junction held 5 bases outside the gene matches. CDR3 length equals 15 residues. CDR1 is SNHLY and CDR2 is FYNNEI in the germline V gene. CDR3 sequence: CASSEVRTGNNEQFF. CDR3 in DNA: TGTGCCAGCAGTGAAGTCCGGACAGGCAACAATGAGCAGTTCTTC. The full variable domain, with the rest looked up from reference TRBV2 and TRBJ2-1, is EPEVTQTPSHQVTQMGQEVILRCVPISNHLYFYWYRQILGQKVEFLVSFYNNEISEKSEIFDDQFSVERPDGSNFTLKIRSTKLEDSAMYFCASSEVRTGNNEQFFGPGTRLTVL.

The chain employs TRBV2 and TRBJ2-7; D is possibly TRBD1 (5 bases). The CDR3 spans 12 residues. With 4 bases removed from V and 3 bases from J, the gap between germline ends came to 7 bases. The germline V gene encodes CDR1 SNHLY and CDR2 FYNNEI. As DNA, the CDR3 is TGTGCCAGCAGTGCGCAGGGCTACGAGCAGTACTTC. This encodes CASSAQGYEQYF.

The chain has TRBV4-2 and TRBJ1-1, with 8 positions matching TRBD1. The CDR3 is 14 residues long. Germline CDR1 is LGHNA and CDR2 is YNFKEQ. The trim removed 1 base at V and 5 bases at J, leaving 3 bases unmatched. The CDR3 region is CASSQGQGATEAFF. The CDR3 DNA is TGTGCCAGCAGCCAAGGTCAGGGGGCGACTGAAGCTTTCTTT.